The clone carrying this T cell receptor (beta chain) was counted at least ten times. TCRdb re-called clones from the PCR reads using MiXCR. The sample shows roughly 83,000 clones, more than 13% of them seen only once. This record belongs to a study of metastatic and nonmetastatic thyroid tumors. CDR3 size: 17 residues. Germline CDR1 SGHVT, CDR2 SQSDAQ. Trimming removed 1 base at V and 3 bases at J, with 19 bases between. Every patient was untreated before thyroid surgery. The chain joins TRBV7-4 to TRBJ2-7; a weak D match, TRBD1 (6 bases). Sequencing was done on a sample of blood. This receptor was obtained from a female donor with papillary thyroid cancer or a benign thyroid nodule (not recorded which). Some clones in this sample may be carry-over from other donors' samples. Here the CDR3 DNA reads TGTGCCAGCAGCTTAGGGCCCTCGAGGGGGACCCTCTACGAGCAGTACTTC. Protein product: CASSLGPSRGTLYEQYF.